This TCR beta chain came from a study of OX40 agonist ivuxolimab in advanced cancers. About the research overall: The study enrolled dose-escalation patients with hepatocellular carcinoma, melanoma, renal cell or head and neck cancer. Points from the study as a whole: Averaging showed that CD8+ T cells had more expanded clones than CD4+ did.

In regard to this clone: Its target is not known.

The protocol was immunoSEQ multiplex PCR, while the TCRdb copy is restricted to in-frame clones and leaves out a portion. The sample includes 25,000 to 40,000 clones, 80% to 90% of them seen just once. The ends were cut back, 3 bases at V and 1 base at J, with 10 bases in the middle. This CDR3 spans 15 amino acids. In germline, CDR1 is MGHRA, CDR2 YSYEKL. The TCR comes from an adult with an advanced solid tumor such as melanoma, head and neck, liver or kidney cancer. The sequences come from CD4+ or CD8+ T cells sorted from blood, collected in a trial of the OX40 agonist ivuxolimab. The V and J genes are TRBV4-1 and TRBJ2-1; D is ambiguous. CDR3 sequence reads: CASSHRHLSYNEQFF. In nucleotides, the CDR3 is TGCGCCAGCAGCCACAGACACCTTTCCTACAATGAGCAGTTCTTC.